These T cell receptor beta chains were read from a single sample in a study of technical replicates of blood from a handful of donors. Produced via immunoSEQ multiplex PCR; TCRdb's table is partial and in-frame only. The sample has about 89,000 clones; roughly 93% are singletons. Sequenced: T cells isolated from PBMCs. The receptor set was obtained from a human donor in good health. CDR3s include the opening cysteine and the closing phenylalanine or tryptophan. A D gene is named only where the DNA matches it firmly. Where a row states a size, it is once, few, many or the class of an expanded clone; other rows omit it.

few	TRBD1	TRBV2	TRBJ1-1	TGTGCCAGCGGAAACAGGGGAAACACTGAAGCTTTCTTT	CASGNRGNTEAFF
-	-	TRBV9	TRBJ2-3	TGTGCCAGCAGCGCGGCAGATACGCAGTATTTT	CASSAADTQYF
-	TRBD2	TRBV2	TRBJ2-2	TGTGCCGGCAGCCCTCTCTTGGCGCCTAGCGGGGCCGTGAACACCGGGGAGCTGTTTTTT	CAGSPLLAPSGAVNTGELFF
-	TRBD1	TRBV7-6	TRBJ1-2	TGTGCCAGCAGCCCTAGCACGGGACAGGGCGTCTATGGCTACACCTTC	CASSPSTGQGVYGYTF
-	-	TRBV29-1	TRBJ2-5	TGCAGCGCTGCCCCAGAGGCAGAGACCCAGTACTTC	CSAAPEAETQYF
-	TRBD2	TRBV29-1	TRBJ2-7	TGCAGCGTTACCCACGCGGGGGCCTACGAGCAGTACTTC	CSVTHAGAYEQYF
once	TRBD1	TRBV6-1	TRBJ1-2	TGTGCCAGCAGTGACGGACAGGGCGTCTATGGCTACACCTTC	CASSDGQGVYGYTF
-	TRBD1	TRBV7-2	TRBJ1-2	TGTGCCAGCAGCTTGGGACAGAACTATGGCTACACCTTC	CASSLGQNYGYTF
-	-	TRBV5-1	TRBJ1-3	TGCGCCAGCAGCTTGGCCGTAGCCGGGGGAGGAAACACCATATATTTT	CASSLAVAGGGNTIYF
-	-	TRBV11-3	TRBJ2-3	TGTGCCAGCAGCTTACAGGGTCCAGATACGCAGTATTTT	CASSLQGPDTQYF
-	-	TRBV29-1	TRBJ1-1	TGCAGCGTTGAAGATTGGGCCACTGAAGCTTTCTTT	CSVEDWATEAFF
-	-	TRBV19	TRBJ2-7	TGTGCCAGTACTATTAGTTTCGGGGTCTACGAGCAGTACTTC	CASTISFGVYEQYF
-	-	TRBV5-6	TRBJ1-5	TGTGCCAGCAGCTTAGGACAGCCCAATCAGCCCCAGCATTTT	CASSLGQPNQPQHF
-	TRBD1	TRBV15	TRBJ1-4	TGTGCCACCAGCAGAGAGGACAGGGATAATGAAAAACTGTTTTTT	CATSREDRDNEKLFF
-	-	TRBV9	TRBJ1-3	TGTGCCAGCAGCCCCCAGGGACTTACCTCTGGAAACACCATATATTTT	CASSPQGLTSGNTIYF